Listed below are T cell receptor beta chains from one sample, sequenced in a study of CD8 T cells in ankylosing spondylitis. TCRdb re-called the 5' RACE reads with MiXCR, one entry per CDR3 protein. Among under 950,000 distinct CDR3 sequences listed, around 20% were seen once. Sequencing was done on a sample of blood, either unsorted or a sorted T cell fraction (not recorded which). These receptors all stem from a male donor with ankylosing spondylitis. Each CDR3 is given with its conserved first and last residue.

V: TRBV12-3/TRBV12-4
CDR3: CASSDWDRVGQETQYF

V: TRBV28
CDR3: CASSLTPGTGYEQYF

V: TRBV20-1
CDR3: CSASREAGSGETQYF

V: TRBV19
CDR3: CASRRGAIATNEKLFF

V: TRBV5-1
CDR3: CASSFYQGGGGYGYTF

V: TRBV7-6
CDR3: CASSLAQSNEQFF

V: TRBV7-2
CDR3: CASSFPDTDTQYF

V: TRBV4-2
CDR3: CASSHSQETQYF

V: TRBV12-3/TRBV12-4
CDR3: CASSLMGTENTGELFF

V: TRBV3-1
CDR3: CASSQSGNSPLHF

V: TRBV30
CDR3: CAWSLGGEAFF

V: TRBV6-1
CDR3: CASSERVIGTDTQYF

V: TRBV6-1
CDR3: CASSALTVNTEAFF

V: TRBV7-2
CDR3: CASTILAGQGGDEQFF

V: TRBV7-2
CDR3: CASRPWDRGPGEQYF

V: TRBV10-3
CDR3: CAINTSGGPNGELFF

V: TRBV6-1
CDR3: CASDPGLTDTQYF

V: TRBV11-2
CDR3: CASSLDYGGRIGGYNEQFF

V: TRBV7-2
CDR3: CASSLFLRAGEQFF

V: TRBV9
CDR3: CASSASGQNYGYTF

V: TRBV29-1
CDR3: CSVGGPERPEAFF

V: TRBV4-1
CDR3: CASSQERSGAYNEQFF

V: TRBV12-3/TRBV12-4
CDR3: CASSNGQPTEAFF

V: TRBV11-2
CDR3: CASSLGQTTSTDTQYF

V: TRBV20-1
CDR3: CSAPRRAGDNSPLHF

V: TRBV29-1
CDR3: CSVGAGGLSYEQYF

V: TRBV7-9
CDR3: CASSPGTGTGTDTQYF

V: TRBV20-1
CDR3: CSATRPAGASSYEQYF

V: TRBV5-1
CDR3: CASSLEGRYSYNEQFF

V: TRBV7-2
CDR3: CASSLAGTGSYNEQFF

V: TRBV6-1
CDR3: CASSTPDRVTAGEQFF

V: TRBV7-9
CDR3: CASSETSFTDTQYF

V: TRBV29-1
CDR3: CSVIRDRNTEAFF

V: TRBV7-9
CDR3: CASSLTDGLGYGYTF

V: TRBV7-8
CDR3: CASSFGRDGNEQFF

V: TRBV30
CDR3: CAWSGWGDTEAFF

V: TRBV20-1
CDR3: CSADSDSYTDTQYF

V: TRBV4-1
CDR3: CASSQDGGGVRSPLHF

V: TRBV14
CDR3: CASSFQQGTTQYF

V: TRBV15
CDR3: CATSRASGRREGYEQFF

V: TRBV7-2
CDR3: CASNVTPYEQYF

V: TRBV7-9
CDR3: CASSPKGYEQFF

V: TRBV27
CDR3: CASSPSVSNQPQHF

V: TRBV2
CDR3: CASSSLRTYEQYF

V: TRBV29-1
CDR3: CSVGGGAQETQYF

V: TRBV20-1
CDR3: CSATTQETQYF